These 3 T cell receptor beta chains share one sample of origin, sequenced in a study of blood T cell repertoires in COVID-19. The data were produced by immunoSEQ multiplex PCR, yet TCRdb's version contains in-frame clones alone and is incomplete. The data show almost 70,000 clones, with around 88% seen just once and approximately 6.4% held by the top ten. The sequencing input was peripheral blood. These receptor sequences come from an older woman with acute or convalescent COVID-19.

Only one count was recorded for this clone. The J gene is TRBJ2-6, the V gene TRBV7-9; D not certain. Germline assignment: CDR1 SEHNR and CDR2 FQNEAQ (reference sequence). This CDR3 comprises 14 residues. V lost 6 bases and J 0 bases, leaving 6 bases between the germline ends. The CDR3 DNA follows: TGTGCCAGCAGTTTCTACTCTGGGGCCAACGTCCTGACTTTC. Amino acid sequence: CASSFYSGANVLTF.

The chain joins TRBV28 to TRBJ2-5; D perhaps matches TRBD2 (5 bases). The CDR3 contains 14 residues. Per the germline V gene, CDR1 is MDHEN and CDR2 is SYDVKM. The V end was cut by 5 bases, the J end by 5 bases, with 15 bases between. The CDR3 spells CASSGASSRETQYF. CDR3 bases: TGTGCCAGCAGTGGAGCGTCTAGCAGGGAGACCCAGTACTTC.

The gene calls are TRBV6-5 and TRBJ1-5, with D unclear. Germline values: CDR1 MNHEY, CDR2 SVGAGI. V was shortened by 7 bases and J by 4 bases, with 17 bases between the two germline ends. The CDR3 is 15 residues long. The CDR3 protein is CASNPDFTGNQPQHF. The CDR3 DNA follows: TGTGCCAGCAACCCGGATTTCACGGGGAATCAGCCCCAGCATTTT.